This record covers a single T cell receptor beta chain. These data come from a study of PD-L1 blockade in urothelial cancer. Study overall: Specimens of blood held a median count of approximately 150,000 T cells.

The CDR3 is made up of 13 amino acids. The V segment lost 6 bases and the J segment 4 bases; nucleotides outside the gene matches: 4. CDR1 and CDR2 from the germline V gene are SNHLY and FYNNEI. The protocol was immunoSEQ multiplex PCR, while the TCRdb copy is restricted to in-frame clones and leaves out a portion. This table has some 39,000 clones, about 88% appearing once. Time point specified: peripheral blood 6 weeks after treatment start. This sample comprised PBMCs, obtained around atezolizumab (anti-PD-L1) treatment. The TCR was taken from a man between 65 and 85 years old with urothelial cancer. This chain links TRBV2 with TRBJ1-1, with 8 nucleotides matching TRBD1. The CDR3 reads CASSGQGGTEAFF. The CDR3 DNA reads TGTGCCAGCAGCGGACAGGGAGGCACTGAAGCTTTCTTT.